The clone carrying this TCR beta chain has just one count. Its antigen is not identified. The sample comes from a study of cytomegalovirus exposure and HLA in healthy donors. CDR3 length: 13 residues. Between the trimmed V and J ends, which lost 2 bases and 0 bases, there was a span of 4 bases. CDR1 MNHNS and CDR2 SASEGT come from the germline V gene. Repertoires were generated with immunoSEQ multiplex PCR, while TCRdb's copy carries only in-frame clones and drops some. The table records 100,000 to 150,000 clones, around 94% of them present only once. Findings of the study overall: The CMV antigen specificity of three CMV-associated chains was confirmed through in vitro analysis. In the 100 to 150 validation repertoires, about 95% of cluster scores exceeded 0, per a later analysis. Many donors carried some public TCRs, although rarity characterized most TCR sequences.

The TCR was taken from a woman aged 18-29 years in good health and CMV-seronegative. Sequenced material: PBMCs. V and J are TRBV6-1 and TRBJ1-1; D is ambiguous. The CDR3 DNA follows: TGTGCCAGCAGTGAACAGGTGAACACTGAAGCTTTCTTT. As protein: CASSEQVNTEAFF.